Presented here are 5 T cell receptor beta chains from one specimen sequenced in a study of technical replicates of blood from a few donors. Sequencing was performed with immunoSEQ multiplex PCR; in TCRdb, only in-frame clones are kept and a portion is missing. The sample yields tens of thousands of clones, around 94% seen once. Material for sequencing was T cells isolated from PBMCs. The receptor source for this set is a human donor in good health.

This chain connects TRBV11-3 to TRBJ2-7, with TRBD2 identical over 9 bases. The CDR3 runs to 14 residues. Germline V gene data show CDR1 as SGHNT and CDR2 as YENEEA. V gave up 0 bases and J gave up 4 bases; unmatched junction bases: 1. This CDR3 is CASSLETSGYEQYF. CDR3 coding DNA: TGTGCCAGCAGCTTAGAGACTAGCGGATACGAGCAGTACTTC.

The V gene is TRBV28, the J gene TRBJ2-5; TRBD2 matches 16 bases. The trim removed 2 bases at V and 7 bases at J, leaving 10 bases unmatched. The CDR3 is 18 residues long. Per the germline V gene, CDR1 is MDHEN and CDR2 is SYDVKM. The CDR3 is CASSLPGLAGGIGRTQYF. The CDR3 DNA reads TGTGCCAGCAGTTTACCGGGACTAGCGGGAGGGATCGGTCGGACCCAGTACTTC.

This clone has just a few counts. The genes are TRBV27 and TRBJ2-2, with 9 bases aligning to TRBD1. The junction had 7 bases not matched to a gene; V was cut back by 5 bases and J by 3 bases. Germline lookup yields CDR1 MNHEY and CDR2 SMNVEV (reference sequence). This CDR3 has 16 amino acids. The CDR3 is CASSTTGGFYTGELFF. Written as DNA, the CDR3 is TGTGCCAGCAGTACCACAGGGGGCTTTTACACCGGGGAGCTGTTTTTT.

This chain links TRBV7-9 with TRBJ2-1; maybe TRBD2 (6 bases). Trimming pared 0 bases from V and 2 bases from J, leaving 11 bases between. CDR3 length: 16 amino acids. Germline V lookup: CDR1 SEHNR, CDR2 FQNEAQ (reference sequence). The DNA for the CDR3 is TGTGCCAGCAGCTTAGCGAGGGAGGTAACCTACAATGAGCAGTTCTTC. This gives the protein CASSLAREVTYNEQFF.

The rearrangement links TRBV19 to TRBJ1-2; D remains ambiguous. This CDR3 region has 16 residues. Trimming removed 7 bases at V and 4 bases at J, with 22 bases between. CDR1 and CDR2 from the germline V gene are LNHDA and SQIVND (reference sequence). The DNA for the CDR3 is TGTGCCAGTAAGCAGCGGTCAGAAAGGTGGGGCTATGGCTACACCTTC. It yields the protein CASKQRSERWGYGYTF.